This T cell receptor (beta chain) is drawn from a study of blood T cell repertoires in COVID-19. Seattle patients were enrolled during active infection and followed longitudinally. Per the original methods: For nucleated cells, counts were estimated from reference gene primer amplification. This table comes from immunoSEQ multiplex PCR, and its TCRdb copy is limited to in-frame clones, with some not included. V and J calls and clone size are given by that table; D and trimming were obtained from the DNA. The table shows 100,000 to 150,000 clones, with 90% occurring only once. There are 16 residues in the CDR3. With 0 bases removed from V and 5 bases from J, the gap between germline ends came to 13 bases. In germline, CDR1 is MGHRA, CDR2 YSYEKL. This clone was picked up one time.

V gene TRBV4-1 combines with J gene TRBJ2-2; tentative D call: TRBD2 (6 bases). The sequence was collected from a woman aged 55-75 years with COVID-19, enrolled during active disease. Sequencing was done on a sample of peripheral blood. The CDR3 region is CASSQDRERGTGELFF. DNA for the CDR3: TGCGCCAGCAGCCAAGACCGGGAGAGGGGTACCGGGGAGCTGTTTTTT.